This T cell receptor beta chain was sequenced in a study of a mutant IDH1 vaccine in newly diagnosed glioma. Study overall: Earlier care involved radiotherapy, temozolomide, or both, and the majority received both. Study outcomes and limitations: Vaccination induced immune responses in around 93% of patients.

The CDR3 has 14 amino acids. J gave up 7 bases and V 2 bases, and 3 bases lay outside the gene matches. Germline CDR1 MNHEY, CDR2 SMNVEV (reference sequence). Specified time point: week 23, last vaccination. A 20-mer mutant IDH1 peptide at 300 ug was injected subcutaneously with topical imiquimod. Measured with immunoSEQ multiplex PCR; TCRdb has only the in-frame clones, and not every one. Here the sample spans about 65,000 clones, 85% being singletons. Points on this clone: The antigen is not known.

The source of this sequence is a man younger than 45 with glioma. The chain links TRBV27 to TRBJ2-7, with 12 bases matching TRBD2. The input for sequencing was PBMCs, taken from a glioma patient whose treatment included an IDH1 peptide vaccine. The CDR3 DNA sequence: TGTGCCAGCAGTTTAGGACTAGCGGGGCAGGAGCAGTACTTC. Translated: CASSLGLAGQEQYF.